This note documents a single T cell receptor (beta chain) sequence. This sample is part of a study of blood T cell repertoires in COVID-19. Two negative PCRs, clearance, or symptom resolution characterized the recovered Cohort 3 donors. Per the authors' pipeline: Reference gene primers were amplified, and this amplification served to estimate nucleated cell counts. Profiled with immunoSEQ multiplex PCR; TCRdb holds only in-frame clones, not every one. The D gene and trimming were derived from the DNA, and the V and J assignments and clone size from that table. This repertoire shows 95,000 to 150,000 clones, less than 90% found once; its top ten account for around 4.2%. V lost 3 bases and J lost 3; bases outside the gene matches: 8. This CDR3 comprises 17 residues. Germline V gene lookup returns CDR1 SGDLS and CDR2 YYNGEE.

The sequence was collected from a woman aged 30 to 39 who had recovered from COVID-19. The chain combines TRBV9 with TRBJ2-4; 11 nucleotides line up with TRBD1. Input material: PBMCs or T cells enriched from blood (not recorded which). CDR3 protein: CASSAQMGQGVKNIQYF. CDR3 nucleotides: TGTGCCAGCAGCGCTCAAATGGGACAGGGGGTCAAAAACATTCAGTACTTC.